These T cell receptor beta chains were read from a single sample in a study of T-cell memory formation after mild COVID-19. Each CDR3 protein gets one entry after TCRdb re-called the 5' RACE reads with MiXCR. This table has 150,000 or so distinct CDR3 sequences, about 23% appearing once. Sequencing was performed on PBMCs or a T cell subset sorted from them (not recorded which). These receptors were collected from an adult woman who had mild COVID-19 (a few samples of this study predate the infection). Cell type and time point are not known. CDR3s include the opening cysteine and the closing phenylalanine or tryptophan. A D gene is named only where the DNA matches it firmly. Clone size, where shown, is once, few, many, or a class for clones that have expanded.

NA | 15 | NA | TRBJ1-1 | TRBV9 | TGTGCCAGCAGCGTTATATCGGGGCTGAACACTGAAGCTTTCTTT | CASSVISGLNTEAFF
NA | 14 | NA | TRBJ2-7 | TRBV7-6 | TGTGCCAGCAGCTTAGACAGGGAAACCTACGAGCAGTACTTC | CASSLDRETYEQYF
TRBD2 | 14 | NA | TRBJ2-1 | TRBV13 | TGTGCCAGCAGCGCGGCGGGGGAGTACAATGAGCAGTTCTTC | CASSAAGEYNEQFF
TRBD1 | 16 | many | TRBJ1-6 | TRBV20-1 | TGCAGTGCTAGAGATCAGGAGACAGGGGATAATTCACCCCTCCACTTT | CSARDQETGDNSPLHF
NA | 16 | few | TRBJ2-5 | TRBV9 | TGTGCCAGCAGCGCCAACCGGGACACAGCTCAAGAGACCCAGTACTTC | CASSANRDTAQETQYF
TRBD2 | 17 | NA | TRBJ2-7 | TRBV2 | TGTGCCAGCAGTGACACTAGCGGGAGACCCTTCTCCTACGAGCAGTACTTC | CASSDTSGRPFSYEQYF
NA | 12 | few | TRBJ1-1 | TRBV7-9 | TGTGCCAGCAGCAACCAGGGACTTGAAGCTTTCTTT | CASSNQGLEAFF
NA | 13 | few | TRBJ2-3 | TRBV2 | TGTGCCAGCAGTGGGGACTGGACAGATACGCAGTATTTT | CASSGDWTDTQYF
TRBD2 | 12 | few | TRBJ2-1 | TRBV29-1 | TGCAGCGTTGAGGATCATGTAGCGGGAGAGTTCTTC | CSVEDHVAGEFF
NA | 13 | NA | TRBJ2-3 | TRBV29-1 | TGCAGCCCTGGTGGCGGTTCCACAGATACGCAGTATTTT | CSPGGGSTDTQYF